The TCR beta chain described here comes from a study of T cell responses to AZD1222 COVID-19 vaccine. Pooled in the analysis were second doses at about 4 or about 12 weeks. Deletions cut 3 bases from V and 0 bases from J, with 17 bases between. This CDR3 region has 16 residues. CDR1 is SQVTM, CDR2 ANQGSEA, per germline. Profiling relied on immunoSEQ multiplex PCR, and the TCRdb table lists in-frame clones only, not all of them. Counted here are about 130,000 clones, 75% to 90% occurring once; the ten biggest clones make up 3.5% to 5%. Findings of the study overall: Distributed over spike, vaccine-associated CD4 TCRs predominated at 160-218 and 743-854.

With regard to this clone: What it recognizes is unknown.

The sequences come from peripheral blood, collected 28 days after the second AZD1222 dose. The clonotype comes from an adult who received the AZD1222 COVID-19 vaccine. The chain recombines TRBV29-1 with TRBJ1-1; D might be TRBD1 (6 bases). For the CDR3, the DNA is TGCAGCGTTGATGGGCTTGGGGACAACATGAACACTGAAGCTTTCTTT. Amino acid sequence: CSVDGLGDNMNTEAFF.